This T cell receptor beta chain was identified during a study of T-cell reconstitution after alpha-beta-depleted transplantation in children. The table lists this clonotype with a few counts. Unique molecular identifiers were used to barcode this TCRbeta library. TCRdb itself ran the PCR reads through MiXCR, one entry per CDR3 protein. Seen here are some 340,000 distinct CDR3 sequences, 10% to 13% observed once, and the top ten hold approximately 2.3%. This clonotype was sampled from a human donor who donated a stem cell graft to a child with acute lymphoblastic leukemia. Sequences were derived from PBMCs from the stem cell graft donor, sampled from the stem cell graft.

CDR3 loop: CASSIGTGSSYEQYF. The CDR3 DNA is TGTGCCAGTAGTATAGGGACAGGGAGCTCCTACGAGCAGTACTTC. The chain combines TRBV19 with TRBJ2-7; 8 positions agree with TRBD1. The CDR3 contains 15 residues. J was trimmed by 0 bases and V by 1 base; bases with no gene match: 2. Germline V gene sequence: CDR1 LNHDA, CDR2 SQIVND (reference sequence).